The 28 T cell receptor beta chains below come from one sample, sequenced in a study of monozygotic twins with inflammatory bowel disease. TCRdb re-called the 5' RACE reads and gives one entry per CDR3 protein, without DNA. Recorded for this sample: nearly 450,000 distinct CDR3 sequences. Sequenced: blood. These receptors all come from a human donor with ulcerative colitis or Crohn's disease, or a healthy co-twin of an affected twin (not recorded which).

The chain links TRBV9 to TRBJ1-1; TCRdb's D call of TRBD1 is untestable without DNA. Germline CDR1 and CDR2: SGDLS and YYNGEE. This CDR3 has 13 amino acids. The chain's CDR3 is CASSDTGQGKAFF.

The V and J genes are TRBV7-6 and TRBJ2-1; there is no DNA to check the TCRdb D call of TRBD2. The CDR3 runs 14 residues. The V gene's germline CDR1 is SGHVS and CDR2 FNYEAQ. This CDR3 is CASSWLATPSEQFF.

This CDR3 is CASSQDRLTEKLFF. This rearrangement joins TRBV4-2 to TRBJ1-4. In germline, CDR1 is LGHNA, CDR2 YNFKEQ. CDR3 length: 14 amino acids.

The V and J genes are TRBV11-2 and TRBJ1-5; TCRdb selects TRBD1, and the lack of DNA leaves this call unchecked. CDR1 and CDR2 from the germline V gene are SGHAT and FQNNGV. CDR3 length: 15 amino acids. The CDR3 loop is CASSLLTGDNQPQHF.

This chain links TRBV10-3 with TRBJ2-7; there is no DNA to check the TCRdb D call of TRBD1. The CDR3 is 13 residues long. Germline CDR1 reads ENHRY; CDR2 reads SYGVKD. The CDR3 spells CAISADRSAEQYF.

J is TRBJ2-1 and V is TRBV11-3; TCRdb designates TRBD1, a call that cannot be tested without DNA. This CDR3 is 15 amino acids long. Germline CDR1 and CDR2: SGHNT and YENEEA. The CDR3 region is CASSLDRGGFGEQFF.

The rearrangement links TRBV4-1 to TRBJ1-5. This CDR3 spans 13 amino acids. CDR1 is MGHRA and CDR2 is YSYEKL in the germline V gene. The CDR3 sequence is CASSQDKSGPQHF.

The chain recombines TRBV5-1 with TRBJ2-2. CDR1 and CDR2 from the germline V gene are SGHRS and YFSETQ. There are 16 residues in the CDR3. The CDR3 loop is CASSPWTDANTGELFF.

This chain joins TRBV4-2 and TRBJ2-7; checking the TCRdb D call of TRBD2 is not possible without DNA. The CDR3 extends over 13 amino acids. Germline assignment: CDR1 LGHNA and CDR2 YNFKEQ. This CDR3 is CASSPPREYEQYF.

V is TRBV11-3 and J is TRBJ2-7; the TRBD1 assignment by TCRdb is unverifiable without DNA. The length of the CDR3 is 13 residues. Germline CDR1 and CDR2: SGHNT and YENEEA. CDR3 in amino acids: CASSSGPDYEQYF.

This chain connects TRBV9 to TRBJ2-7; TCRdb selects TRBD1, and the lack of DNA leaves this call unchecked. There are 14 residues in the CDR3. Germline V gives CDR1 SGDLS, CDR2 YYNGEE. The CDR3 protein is CASSPGHSIYEQYF.

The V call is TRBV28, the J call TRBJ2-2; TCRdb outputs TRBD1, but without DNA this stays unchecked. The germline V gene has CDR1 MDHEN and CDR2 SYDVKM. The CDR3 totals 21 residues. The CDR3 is CASSFTWGDSSPSANTGELFF.

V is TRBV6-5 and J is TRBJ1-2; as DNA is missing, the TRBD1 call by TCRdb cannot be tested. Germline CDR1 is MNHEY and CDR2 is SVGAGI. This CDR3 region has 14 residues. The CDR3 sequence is CASSYAGTGDGYTF.

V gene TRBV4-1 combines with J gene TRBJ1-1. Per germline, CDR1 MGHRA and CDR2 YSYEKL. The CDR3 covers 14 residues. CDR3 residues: CASSQAGMNTEAFF.

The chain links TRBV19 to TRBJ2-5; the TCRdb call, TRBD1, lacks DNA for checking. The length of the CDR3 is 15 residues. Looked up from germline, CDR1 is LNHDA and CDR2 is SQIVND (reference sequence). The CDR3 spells CASSLASGLPETQYF.

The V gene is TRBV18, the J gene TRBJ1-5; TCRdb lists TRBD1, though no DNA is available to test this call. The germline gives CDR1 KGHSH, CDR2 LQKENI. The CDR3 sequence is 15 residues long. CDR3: CASSSDRTPNQPQHF.

The chain's CDR3 is CASREGDWDTEAFF. This chain connects TRBV14 to TRBJ1-1. Germline V CDR1 and CDR2: SGHDN, FVKESK. CDR3 length equals 14 residues.

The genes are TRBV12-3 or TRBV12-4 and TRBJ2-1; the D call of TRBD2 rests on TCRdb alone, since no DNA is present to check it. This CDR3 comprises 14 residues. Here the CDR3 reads CASRTSGGAGEQFF.

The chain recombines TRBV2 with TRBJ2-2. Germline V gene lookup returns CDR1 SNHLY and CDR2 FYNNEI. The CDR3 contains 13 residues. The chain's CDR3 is CASRKQDTGELFF. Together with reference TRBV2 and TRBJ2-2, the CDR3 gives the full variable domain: EPEVTQTPSHQVTQMGQEVILRCVPISNHLYFYWYRQILGQKVEFLVSFYNNEISEKSEIFDDQFSVERPDGSNFTLKIRSTKLEDSAMYFCASRKQDTGELFFGEGSRLTVL.

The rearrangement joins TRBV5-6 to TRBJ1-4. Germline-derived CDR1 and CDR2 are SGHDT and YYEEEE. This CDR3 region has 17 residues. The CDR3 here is CASSFLLGVTTNEKLFF.

CDR3 region: CSATDAHGELFF. The V and J genes are TRBV20-1 and TRBJ2-2. The CDR3 runs to 12 residues. Germline V gene sequence: CDR1 DFQATT, CDR2 SNEGSKA (reference sequence).

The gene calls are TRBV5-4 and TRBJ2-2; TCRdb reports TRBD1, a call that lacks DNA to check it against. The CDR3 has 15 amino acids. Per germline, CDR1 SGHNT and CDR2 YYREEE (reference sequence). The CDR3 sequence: CASSTAGTQLGELFF. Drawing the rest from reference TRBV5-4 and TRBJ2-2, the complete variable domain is ETGVTQSPTHLIKTRGQQVTLRCSSQSGHNTVSWYQQALGQGPQFIFQYYREEENGRGNFPPRFSGLQFPNYSSELNVNALELDDSALYLCASSTAGTQLGELFFGEGSRLTVL.

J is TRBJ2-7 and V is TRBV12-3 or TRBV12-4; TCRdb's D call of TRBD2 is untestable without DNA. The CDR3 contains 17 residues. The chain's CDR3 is CASSLKAGGALSYEQYF.

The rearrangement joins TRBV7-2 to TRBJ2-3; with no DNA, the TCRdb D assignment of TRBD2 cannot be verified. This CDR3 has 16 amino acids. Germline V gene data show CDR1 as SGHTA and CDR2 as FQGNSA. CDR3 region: CASSFGLAGLGDTQYF.

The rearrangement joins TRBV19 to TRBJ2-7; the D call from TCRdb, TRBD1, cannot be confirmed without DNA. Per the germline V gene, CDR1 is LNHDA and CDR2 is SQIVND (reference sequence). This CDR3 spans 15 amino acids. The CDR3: CASSPGRLPTYEQYF.

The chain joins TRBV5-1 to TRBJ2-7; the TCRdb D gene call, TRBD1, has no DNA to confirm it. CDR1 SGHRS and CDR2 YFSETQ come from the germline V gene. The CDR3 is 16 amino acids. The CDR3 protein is CASSRTGTGDIYEQYF.

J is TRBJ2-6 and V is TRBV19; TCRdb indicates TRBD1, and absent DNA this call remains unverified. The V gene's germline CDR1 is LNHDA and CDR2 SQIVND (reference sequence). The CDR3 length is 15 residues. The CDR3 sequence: CASSSGTTGANVLTF. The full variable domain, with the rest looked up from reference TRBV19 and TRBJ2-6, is DGGITQSPKYLFRKEGQNVTLSCEQNLNHDAMYWYRQDPGQGLRLIYYSQIVNDFQKGDIAEGYSVSREKKESFPLTVTSAQKNPTAFYLCASSSGTTGANVLTFGAGSRLTVL.

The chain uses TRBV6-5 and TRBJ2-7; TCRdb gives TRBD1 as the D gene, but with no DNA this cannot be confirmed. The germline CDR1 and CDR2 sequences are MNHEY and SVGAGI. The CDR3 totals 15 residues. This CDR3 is CASSYARQGGHEQYF.